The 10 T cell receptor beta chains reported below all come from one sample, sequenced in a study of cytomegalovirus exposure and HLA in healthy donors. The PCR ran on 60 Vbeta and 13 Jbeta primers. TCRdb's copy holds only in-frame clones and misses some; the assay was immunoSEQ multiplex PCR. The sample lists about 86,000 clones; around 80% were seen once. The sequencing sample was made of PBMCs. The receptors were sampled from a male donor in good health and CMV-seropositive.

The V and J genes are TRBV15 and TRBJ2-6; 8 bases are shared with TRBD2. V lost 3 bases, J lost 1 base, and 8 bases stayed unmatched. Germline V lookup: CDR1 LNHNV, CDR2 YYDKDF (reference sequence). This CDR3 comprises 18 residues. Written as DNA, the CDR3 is TGTGCCACCAGCAGGAGCGGGAGTATTGGTTCTGGGGCCAACGTCCTGACTTTC. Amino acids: CATSRSGSIGSGANVLTF.

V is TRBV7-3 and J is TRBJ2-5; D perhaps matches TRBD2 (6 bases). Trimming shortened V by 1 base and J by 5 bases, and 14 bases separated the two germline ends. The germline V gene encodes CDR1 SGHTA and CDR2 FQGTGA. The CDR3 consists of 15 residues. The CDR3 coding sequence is TGTGCCAGCAGCTTAAGTGGAGGGCCTGGGGAGACCCAGTACTTC. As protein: CASSLSGGPGETQYF.

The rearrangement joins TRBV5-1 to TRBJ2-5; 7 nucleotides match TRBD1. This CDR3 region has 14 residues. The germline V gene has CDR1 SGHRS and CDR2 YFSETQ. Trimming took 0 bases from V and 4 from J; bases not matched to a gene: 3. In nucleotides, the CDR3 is TGCGCCAGCAGCTTGGAACAGGGGACAGAGACCCAGTACTTC. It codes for CASSLEQGTETQYF.

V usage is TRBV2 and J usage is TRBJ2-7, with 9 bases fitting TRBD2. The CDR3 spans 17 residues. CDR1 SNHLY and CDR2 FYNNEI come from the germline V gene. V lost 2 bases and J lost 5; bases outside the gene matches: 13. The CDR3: CASSELTSGYLKDEQYF. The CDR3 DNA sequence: TGTGCCAGCAGTGAACTGACTAGCGGCTACTTGAAGGACGAGCAGTACTTC.

CDR3 loop: CASSTPGRNYEQYF. In nucleotides, the CDR3 is TGTGCCAGCAGCACCCCAGGGCGGAACTACGAGCAGTACTTC. V and J are TRBV7-8 and TRBJ2-7; a weak D match, TRBD1 (5 bases). The germline gives CDR1 SGHVS, CDR2 FQNEAQ. V lost 5 bases to trimming and J lost 3 bases, with 14 bases between them. This CDR3 is 14 amino acids long.

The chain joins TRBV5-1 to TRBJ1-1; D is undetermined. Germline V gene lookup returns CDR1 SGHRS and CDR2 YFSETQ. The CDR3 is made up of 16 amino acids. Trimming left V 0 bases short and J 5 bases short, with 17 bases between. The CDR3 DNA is TGCGCCAGCAGCTTGGCCCGGGTTGGAATATATACTGAAGCTTTCTTT. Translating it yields CASSLARVGIYTEAFF.

The CDR3 DNA follows: TGTGCCAGCTCCAGGGGACAGGTCTACGAGCAGTACTTC. Translation: CASSRGQVYEQYF. J is TRBJ2-7 and V is TRBV18; 8 nucleotides agree with TRBD1. CDR3 size: 13 residues. The germline CDR1 and CDR2 sequences are KGHSH and LQKENI. Trimming at V came to 6 bases and at J to 3 bases, leaving 4 bases not matched to a gene.

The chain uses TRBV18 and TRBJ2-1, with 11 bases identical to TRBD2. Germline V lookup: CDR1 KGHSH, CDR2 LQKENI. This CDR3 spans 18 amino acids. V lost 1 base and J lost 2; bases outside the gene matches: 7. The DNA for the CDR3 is TGTGCCAGCTCACCACTGAGGCTAGCGGGAGGAGCCTACAATGAGCAGTTCTTC. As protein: CASSPLRLAGGAYNEQFF.

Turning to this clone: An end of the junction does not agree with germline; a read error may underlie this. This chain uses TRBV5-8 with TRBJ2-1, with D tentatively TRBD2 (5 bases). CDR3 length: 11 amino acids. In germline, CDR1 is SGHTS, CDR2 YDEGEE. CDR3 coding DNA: TGTGCCAGCACTAGCTACCATGAGCAGTTCTTC. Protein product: CASTSYHEQFF.

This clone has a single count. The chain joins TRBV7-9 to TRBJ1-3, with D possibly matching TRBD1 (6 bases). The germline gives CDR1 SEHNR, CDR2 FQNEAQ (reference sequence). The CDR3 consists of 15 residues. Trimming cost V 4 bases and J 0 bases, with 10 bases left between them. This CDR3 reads CASSYDRSSGNTIYF. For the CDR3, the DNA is TGTGCCAGCAGCTACGACAGGAGCTCTGGAAACACCATATATTTT.